This passage covers 14 T cell receptor beta chains from one sample sequenced in a study of T cell responses to AZD1222 COVID-19 vaccine. TCRdb keeps only in-frame clones here, not all; method: immunoSEQ multiplex PCR. Here the sample spans under 75,000 clones, roughly 90% being singletons. Material: peripheral blood, obtained on day 0 of AZD1222 vaccination. The receptors were sampled from an adult in good health.

This clone has only one observation. The chain carries TRBV3-1 (or the pseudogene TRBV3-2) and TRBJ1-1, with 12 nucleotides matching TRBD1. The junction had 9 bases not matched to a gene; V was cut back by 2 bases and J by 2 bases. Germline CDR1 LGHDT, CDR2 YNNKEL (reference sequence). The CDR3 runs to 18 residues. CDR3 protein: CASSQRTPGQGANTEAFF. CDR3 nucleotides: TGTGCCAGCAGCCAAAGAACTCCGGGACAGGGGGCTAACACTGAAGCTTTCTTT.

The V call is TRBV27, the J call TRBJ1-5; TRBD1 matches at 8 bases. CDR1 is MNHEY and CDR2 is SMNVEV in the germline V gene (reference sequence). The CDR3 has 17 residues. The V gene end was trimmed by 1 base and the J gene end by 0 bases; junction bases not matched to a gene: 5. The CDR3 region has the DNA TGTGCCAGCAGTTTATTCGGGGGGACAGGTAGCAATCAGCCCCAGCATTTT. Translating gives CASSLFGGTGSNQPQHF.

This chain connects TRBV29-1 to TRBJ1-1, with D maybe TRBD1 (6 bases). From germline, CDR1 is SQVTM and CDR2 ANQGSEA. Trimming took 3 bases from V and 0 from J, leaving 14 bases between them. CDR3 size: 15 residues. CDR3 sequence reads: CSVDPGARMNTEAFF. DNA for the CDR3: TGCAGCGTTGACCCGGGGGCAAGAATGAACACTGAAGCTTTCTTT.

The chain employs TRBV4-1 and TRBJ2-4; 12 bases align to TRBD2. This CDR3 comprises 17 residues. Germline values: CDR1 MGHRA, CDR2 YSYEKL. With 1 base clipped from V and 5 bases from J, the junction kept 6 bases outside the gene matches. The CDR3 is CASSQALAGGLENIQYF. In nucleotides, the CDR3 is TGCGCCAGCAGCCAAGCCCTAGCGGGAGGGCTGGAAAACATTCAGTACTTC.

The rearrangement joins TRBV4-1 to TRBJ2-7; TRBD1 agrees at 8 bases. The ends lost 1 base at V and 6 bases at J; junction bases unmatched: 8. The CDR3 has 15 residues. The germline V gene has CDR1 MGHRA and CDR2 YSYEKL. In DNA form, the CDR3 reads TGCGCCAGCAGCCAAGCCTGGACAGGGAACTCCGAGCAGTACTTC. Protein product: CASSQAWTGNSEQYF.

The chain uses TRBV9 and TRBJ1-1, with D possibly matching TRBD1 (5 bases). Per germline, CDR1 SGDLS and CDR2 YYNGEE. V dropped 2 bases and J dropped 6 bases, with 14 bases sitting between them. The CDR3 length is 14 residues. DNA for the CDR3: TGTGCCAGCAGCGTGGGGGTGGGCGCCGCTGAAGCTTTCTTT. Its protein is CASSVGVGAAEAFF.

The rearrangement links TRBV3-1 (or the pseudogene TRBV3-2) to TRBJ1-2; 8 positions match TRBD1. The CDR3 contains 12 residues. CDR1 is LGHDT, CDR2 YNNKEL, per germline (reference sequence). V shed 4 bases, J shed 7 bases, and the junction held 2 bases outside the gene matches. CDR3 amino acids: CASSPDRGGYTF. The CDR3 DNA reads as TGTGCCAGCAGCCCAGACAGGGGTGGCTACACCTTC.

This chain uses TRBV4-1 with TRBJ2-3; TRBD2 might be the D (6 bases). Trimming stripped 3 bases from V and 4 bases from J, with 14 bases between. Germline values: CDR1 MGHRA, CDR2 YSYEKL. The CDR3 covers 15 residues. DNA for the CDR3: TGCGCCAGCAGCCAGGAGGGGAGGTTCTCAGATACGCAGTATTTT. It yields the protein CASSQEGRFSDTQYF.

In this sample, this clone turned up once. This rearrangement joins TRBV30 to TRBJ1-5, with a possible D match to TRBD1 (6 bases). Trimming cost V 5 bases and J 2 bases, with 10 bases left between them. This CDR3 is 13 amino acids long. CDR1 is GTSNPN, CDR2 SVGIG, per germline (reference sequence). The CDR3 here is CAWGRGGNQPQHF. CDR3 bases: TGTGCCTGGGGGAGGGGGGGCAATCAGCCCCAGCATTTT.

The V gene is TRBV7-9, the J gene TRBJ1-6; weak D call: TRBD1 (5 bases). Germline V gene lookup returns CDR1 SEHNR and CDR2 FQNEAQ (reference sequence). The CDR3 is made up of 15 amino acids. V was shortened by 6 bases and J by 7 bases, with 16 bases between the two germline ends. CDR3 DNA sequence: TGTGCCAGCAGGCCTCTTCGGGACGGCAATTCACCCCTCCACTTT. Translation gives CASRPLRDGNSPLHF.

The chain has TRBV5-1 and TRBJ1-1, with 7 bases aligning to TRBD1. The CDR3 loop spans 13 amino acids. Looked up from germline, CDR1 is SGHRS and CDR2 is YFSETQ. J was trimmed by 6 bases and V by 1 base; bases with no gene match: 3. CDR3: CASSLQGGPEAFF. DNA of the CDR3: TGCGCCAGCAGCTTGCAGGGGGGTCCTGAAGCTTTCTTT.

The rearrangement joins TRBV9 to TRBJ2-1, with TRBD2 matching over 7 bases. Per germline, CDR1 SGDLS and CDR2 YYNGEE. The length of the CDR3 is 15 residues. V shed 1 base, J shed 2 bases, and the junction held 3 bases outside the gene matches. DNA of the CDR3: TGTGCCAGCAGCGTATCGAGCGGGACCTACAATGAGCAGTTCTTC. Translating it yields CASSVSSGTYNEQFF.

This clone has just one count. The genes are TRBV2 and TRBJ1-1, with D perhaps TRBD1 (5 bases). Trimming took off 2 bases at V and 3 bases at J, with 16 bases between the two ends. This CDR3 contains 16 residues. Germline V gives CDR1 SNHLY, CDR2 FYNNEI. CDR3 DNA: TGTGCCAGCAGTGAATGGGGTTCGGGGCGCGACACTGAAGCTTTCTTT. Protein sequence: CASSEWGSGRDTEAFF.

The chain joins TRBV5-6 to TRBJ1-2; the D is unclear. This CDR3 has 12 amino acids. Germline V lookup: CDR1 SGHDT, CDR2 YYEEEE. V gave up 3 bases and J gave up 14 bases, with 17 bases separating them. CDR3 in DNA: TGTGCCAGCAGCTCCACCGACTTATCTCGGACCTTC. Protein: CASSSTDLSRTF. Complete variable domain (other parts from reference TRBV5-6 and TRBJ1-2): DAGVTQSPTHLIKTRGQQVTLRCSPKSGHDTVSWYQQALGQGPQFIFQYYEEEERQRGNFPDRFSGHQFPNYSSELNVNALLLGDSALYLCASSSTDLSRTFGSGTRLTVV.